This T cell receptor (beta chain) emerged from a study of radiotherapy plus CTLA-4 blockade in lung cancer. Regarding this clone: The antigen is undetermined.

Generated by immunoSEQ multiplex PCR, the TCRdb table keeps only in-frame clones and is missing some. The sample gives tens of thousands of clones, 77% of which show up once; less than 4% is in the top ten. General study points: Expansion in blood of tumor-derived TCR clones was seen after radiotherapy plus ipilimumab.

The trim removed 4 bases at V and 4 bases at J, leaving 9 bases unmatched. CDR3 length: 15 amino acids. Per germline, CDR1 SGHNT and CDR2 YYREEE (reference sequence). The clonotype originates from a human donor with non-small cell lung cancer who had a partial response to radiotherapy plus ipilimumab. This specimen consisted of peripheral blood, obtained from a patient treated with radiotherapy plus ipilimumab. This sequence joins TRBV5-4 and TRBJ2-7, with 9 positions matching TRBD1. CDR3 DNA sequence: TGTGCCAGCAGCCCACCCCCGGGACAGGGTTACGAGCAGTACTTC. Its translation is CASSPPPGQGYEQYF. Together with reference TRBV5-4 and TRBJ2-7, the CDR3 gives the full variable domain: ETGVTQSPTHLIKTRGQQVTLRCSSQSGHNTVSWYQQALGQGPQFIFQYYREEENGRGNFPPRFSGLQFPNYSSELNVNALELDDSALYLCASSPPPGQGYEQYFGPGTRLTVT.